Below, 20 T cell receptor beta chains from the same sample are listed, as sequenced in a study of T cell clonality in common variable immunodeficiency. Study findings and constraints: In common variable immunodeficiency, TCR beta chains reportedly carried fewer deletions and N-nucleotide insertions.

For these TCRs, the target antigens are not known. The data were produced by immunoSEQ multiplex PCR, yet TCRdb's version contains in-frame clones alone and is incomplete. The table lists 32,000 or so clones, with no singletons. The material sequenced was peripheral blood mononuclear cells. The receptors here all came from a human donor with common variable immunodeficiency.

In its sample, this clone was seen a few times. The read ends 3 residues shy of where the CDR3 ends; the end is completed using the germline J gene. The rearrangement joins TRBV19 to TRBJ1-1; TRBD1 might be the D (5 bases). Per the germline V gene, CDR1 is LNHDA and CDR2 is SQIVND (reference sequence). V was pared by 0 bases and J by 7 bases, with 9 bases between. This CDR3 has 13 amino acids. CDR3 loop: CASSIDWGSEAFF. The sequenced part of the CDR3 DNA is TGTGCCAGTAGTATAGATTGGGGCAGTGAA.

By sample fraction, this clone is medium-sized. The read halts 3 residues ahead of the CDR3 end, with the missing end drawn from the germline J gene. The chain employs TRBV7-8 and TRBJ1-5, with TRBD1 as a possible D gene (5 bases). The CDR3 extends over 15 amino acids. V lost 1 base, J lost 1 base, and 8 bases lay in between. Germline V gives CDR1 SGHVS, CDR2 FQNEAQ. The part of the CDR3 DNA that was read is TGTGCCAGCAGCTTAGATGGACAAAGCAATCAGCCC. Residues: CASSLDGQSNQP. The CDR3 in full is CASSLDGQSNQPQHF.

The table lists this clone with a few counts. The CDR3 extends 3 residues past the end of the read, so its final part is completed from the germline J gene. The J gene is TRBJ2-7, the V gene TRBV2; a weak D match, TRBD2 (6 bases). Germline lookup yields CDR1 SNHLY and CDR2 FYNNEI. The CDR3 length is 11 residues. Deletions cut 4 bases from V and 5 bases from J, with 6 bases between. The CDR3 region is CASSGRDEQYF. CDR3 DNA (partial): TGTGCCAGCAGTGGGAGGGACGAG.

This clone was seen repeatedly, ten times or more. Read coverage stops 3 residues before the CDR3 terminus; the germline J gene supplies the remainder. The chain joins TRBV5-4 to TRBJ1-2; 10 nucleotides line up with TRBD1. Per the germline V gene, CDR1 is SGHNT and CDR2 is YYREEE (reference sequence). The CDR3 totals 16 residues. The V gene end was trimmed by 0 bases and the J gene end by 7 bases; junction bases not matched to a gene: 9. CDR3 DNA (partial): TGTGCCAGCAGCTTGGGAGTCGGGACAGGGGTTTTTGGC. It encodes CASSLGVGTGVFG. The complete CDR3 protein is CASSLGVGTGVFGYTF.

Points on this clone: The read halts 3 residues ahead of the CDR3 end, with the missing end drawn from the germline J gene. V gene TRBV7-3 combines with J gene TRBJ2-5; TRBD2 matches at 9 bases. The trim removed 2 bases at V and 2 bases at J, leaving 3 bases unmatched. This CDR3 is built from 15 residues. Germline V gene data show CDR1 as SGHTA and CDR2 as FQGTGA. Partial CDR3 DNA: TGTGCCAGCAGCTTAGGTGCGGGGGGGCAAGAGACC. Its protein product is CASSLGAGGQET. The full CDR3 sequence reads CASSLGAGGQETQYF.

This clone has ten or more counts. Read coverage stops 3 residues before the CDR3 terminus; the germline J gene supplies the remainder. The V and J genes are TRBV29-1 and TRBJ2-7; D is unresolved. The V end was cut by 0 bases, the J end by 3 bases, with 6 bases between. Germline CDR1 and CDR2: SQVTM and ANQGSEA. The CDR3 extends over 12 amino acids. The CDR3 protein is CSVEDQGYEQYF. CDR3 DNA, as far as it was read: TGCAGCGTTGAAGATCAAGGCTACGAG.

There are a few counts of this clone. Read sequence stops 3 residues before the CDR3 end, and the germline J gene provides the missing end. The chain combines TRBV7-9 with TRBJ2-7, with D unclear. The CDR3 has 14 residues. The germline V and J ends were trimmed by 5 bases and 2 bases, with 13 bases remaining between them. The germline V gene encodes CDR1 SEHNR and CDR2 FQNEAQ (reference sequence). CDR3 region: CASSGPAAPYEQYF. The sequenced part of the CDR3 DNA is TGTGCCAGCAGCGGCCCCGCGGCGCCCTACGAG.

Of note for this clone: The sequenced fragment ends 3 residues before the CDR3 boundary, so the rest is inferred from the germline J gene. The chain is built from TRBV19 and TRBJ1-6; perhaps TRBD1 as D (6 bases). Trimming stripped 3 bases from V and 7 bases from J, with 10 bases between. The CDR3 totals 14 residues. CDR1 is LNHDA, CDR2 SQIVND, per germline (reference sequence). The CDR3 region is CASSIEGGNSPLHF. The DNA read from the CDR3 is TGTGCCAGTAGTATCGAGGGGGGGAATTCACCC.

Comments on this clone: The read ends 3 residues early relative to the CDR3; the germline J gene fills the gap. V gene TRBV5-1 combines with J gene TRBJ1-2; no clear D gene. CDR1 is SGHRS and CDR2 is YFSETQ in the germline V gene. V was trimmed by 0 bases and J by 7 bases, leaving 13 bases between them. This CDR3 spans 14 amino acids. This chain's CDR3 is CASSLASRLGGYTF. The part of the CDR3 DNA that was read is TGCGCCAGCAGCTTGGCATCGAGGCTTGGTGGC.

Regarding this clone: The read falls 3 residues short of the CDR3 end, and the missing part is taken from the germline J gene. The chain joins TRBV2 to TRBJ2-5; TRBD2 matches 7 bases. CDR3 length: 15 residues. CDR1 and CDR2 (germline): SNHLY, FYNNEI. V shed 4 bases and J 3 bases; nucleotides not matched to a gene: 8. The CDR3 is CASSVQAGNEETQYF. CDR3 DNA (partial): TGTGCCAGCAGTGTACAAGCGGGGAATGAAGAGACC.

This clone showed up many times. Read sequence stops 3 residues before the CDR3 end, and the germline J gene provides the missing end. The J gene is TRBJ2-3, the V gene TRBV20-1, with D possibly TRBD1 on 6 matching bases. Between the trimmed V and J ends, which lost 7 bases and 0 bases, there was a span of 11 bases. The germline CDR1 and CDR2 sequences are DFQATT and SNEGSKA (reference sequence). This CDR3 is built from 13 residues. CDR3 bases read: TGCAGTGTCCCAGGGGAGAGCACAGATACG. Translated, it gives CSVPGESTDT. The whole CDR3 reads CSVPGESTDTQYF.

Concerning this clone: The read falls 3 residues short of the CDR3 end, and the missing part is taken from the germline J gene. The chain uses TRBV5-3 and TRBJ2-7; 8 bases line up with TRBD1. TRBV5-3 is sorted into the ORF group, with uncertain function. The CDR3 has 14 amino acids. After removal of 4 bases from V and 6 bases from J, the junction contained 9 bases not matched to a gene. Here the CDR3 reads CARSAGTGGCEQYF. The covered CDR3 bases are TGTGCCAGAAGCGCTGGTACAGGGGGATGCGAG.

This clone showed up many times. This CDR3 is also generated by other DNA sequences in the sample. The sequenced CDR3 bases are TGTGCCAGCTCACCACAGGACAGGTTTGCTATCGAA. Translated: CASSPQDRFAIE. The complete CDR3 reads CASSPQDRFAIEAFF. The gene calls are TRBV18 and TRBJ1-1, with 7 bases that match TRBD1. The read halts 3 residues ahead of the CDR3 end, with the missing end drawn from the germline J gene. Germline CDR1 KGHSH, CDR2 LQKENI. This CDR3 region has 15 residues.

This clone came up many times. The read ends 3 residues before the CDR3 terminus; that terminus is restored from the germline J gene. This rearrangement joins TRBV7-3 to TRBJ2-2; 7 nucleotides match TRBD2. Germline CDR1 and CDR2: SGHTA and FQGTGA. This CDR3 has 14 residues. V was pared by 3 bases and J by 7 bases, with 5 bases of the junction left unmatched. CDR3 DNA, as far as it was read: TGTGCCAGCAGCTTGAGCGGGGAGGGCGGGGAG. This gives the protein CASSLSGEGGE. The full CDR3 protein is CASSLSGEGGELFF.

Regarding this clone: The missing CDR3 end, 3 residues past where the read stops, is filled in from the germline J gene. V and J are TRBV5-1 and TRBJ2-1; TRBD2 matches at 13 bases. CDR3 length: 19 amino acids. Germline CDR1 is SGHRS and CDR2 is YFSETQ. With 0 bases clipped from V and 4 bases from J, the junction kept 10 bases outside the gene matches. Incomplete CDR3 DNA: TGCGCCAGCAGCTTGGCCGCGAGACTAGCGGGGGGTTTGTACAATGAG. Amino acid sequence: CASSLAARLAGGLYNE. The entire CDR3 sequence reads CASSLAARLAGGLYNEQFF.

This clone is medium-sized (0.01 to 0.1%) by share. With the read ending 3 residues before the CDR3 end, the germline J gene is used to fill in that end. The chain links TRBV2 to TRBJ1-2; 7 nucleotides match TRBD1. Trimming cost V 0 bases and J 6 bases; bases outside gene matches: 7. CDR1 is SNHLY and CDR2 is FYNNEI in the germline V gene. The CDR3 has 15 residues. This CDR3 is CASSEALRQGDGYTF. Partial CDR3 DNA: TGTGCCAGCAGTGAAGCATTAAGGCAGGGGGATGGC.

This clone has more than one count but fewer than ten. The read finishes 3 residues shy of the CDR3 end, and the germline J gene is used to complete it. V usage is TRBV11-1 and J usage is TRBJ1-1; weak D call: TRBD1 (5 bases). The CDR3 is 15 amino acids. V gave up 1 base and J gave up 1 base, with 10 bases separating them. Germline V lookup: CDR1 SGHAT, CDR2 FQDESV (reference sequence). The chain's CDR3 is CASSLDGGSNTEAFF. CDR3 bases read: TGTGCCAGCAGCTTAGATGGGGGGTCGAACACTGAA.

There are many counts of this clone. The CDR3 loop is CASSFPSGLTPSEQYF. CDR3 DNA (partial): TGTGCCAGCAGTTTCCCCTCTGGACTCACTCCCAGCGAG. The rearrangement joins TRBV2 to TRBJ2-7; tentatively, D is TRBD2 (5 bases). The read falls 3 residues short of the CDR3 end, and the missing part is taken from the germline J gene. CDR1 and CDR2 from the germline V gene are SNHLY and FYNNEI. Trimming removed 5 bases at V and 6 bases at J, with 23 bases between. This CDR3 has 16 residues. Supplemented by reference TRBV2 and TRBJ2-7, the full variable domain reads EPEVTQTPSHQVTQMGQEVILRCVPISNHLYFYWYRQILGQKVEFLVSFYNNEISEKSEIFDDQFSVERPDGSNFTLKIRSTKLEDSAMYFCASSFPSGLTPSEQYFGPGTRLTVT.

This clone was counted ten times or more. Read data end 3 residues before the CDR3 end; the end is taken from the germline J gene. The genes are TRBV6-1 and TRBJ1-2, with TRBD1 matching over 10 bases. The J segment lost 0 bases and the V segment lost 3 bases, leaving 4 bases of the junction unmatched. The CDR3 loop spans 16 amino acids. Germline lookup yields CDR1 MNHNS and CDR2 SASEGT. CDR3 bases read: TGTGCCAGCAGTGAGAACGGACAGGGGGCTAACTATGGC. This translates into CASSENGQGANYG. The whole CDR3 protein reads CASSENGQGANYGYTF.

In its sample, this clone was seen many times. The read halts 3 residues ahead of the CDR3 end, with the missing end drawn from the germline J gene. This chain connects TRBV13 to TRBJ2-5, with TRBD2 matching over 8 bases. The CDR3 covers 16 residues. Unmatched junction bases numbered 14, after V lost 4 bases and J lost 7 bases. The V gene's germline CDR1 is PRHDT and CDR2 FYEKMQ (reference sequence). CDR3 protein: CASSYEGSGESATQYF. CDR3 DNA, as far as it was read: TGTGCCAGCAGCTACGAAGGTAGCGGGGAATCTGCGACC.